This TCR beta chain was identified during a study of low-dose radiotherapy and immunotherapy resistance in tumors. Time point meaning: after trial treatment. The treatment is: LDRT plus nivolumab, ipilimumab, low-dose cyclophosphamide and aspirin (RACIN trial). This clonotype showed up many times. V was shortened by 3 bases and J by 5 bases, with 14 bases between the two germline ends. CDR3 length equals 15 residues. Per germline, CDR1 SGHVS and CDR2 FNYEAQ. Covering alpha and beta chains, TRAV- and TRBV-specific primers were used for the first-strand cDNA. For amplifying TCRs, the PCR ran for around 20 cycles with Phusion, which was used together with a constant-region primer and the adapter on the V primers. Using its own MiXCR run on the reads, TCRdb lists one record per CDR3 protein. The sample records tens of thousands of distinct CDR3 sequences, 20% to 25% being singletons.

V gene TRBV7-6 combines with J gene TRBJ2-1; D remains unclear. The receptor was isolated from a female donor with ovarian cancer. Material: PBMCs, obtained after low-dose radiotherapy plus immunotherapy. CDR3: CASSLPASWDNEQFF. The CDR3 nucleotides are TGTGCCAGCAGCTTGCCGGCCTCCTGGGACAATGAGCAGTTCTTC.